This paragraph reports one TCR beta chain. The target of this receptor is not known. It has no much larger one-base neighbor in the sample; base qualities were not kept. TCRbeta CDR3 regions were amplified from genomic DNA using the immunoSEQ Assay, a bias-controlled multiplex PCR. In the paper's pipeline: Nucleated cell counts per sample were estimated from amplification of reference gene primers within the assay. Sequence reads were collapsed and filtered to measure the absolute abundance of every unique TCRbeta CDR3 rearrangement. For each sample, productive Simpson clonality was calculated as the square root of Simpson's diversity index across productive rearrangements. The table was pulled from immuneACCESS by TCRdb, which kept in-frame rearrangements only. Such tables lose some clones; where checked, under half of the loss comes from unresolved V genes, and the rest has no known cause. For V, J and clone size, that table is used; D and trimming come from the DNA. This sample lists about 250,000 clones; roughly 85% were detected once. The ten largest clonotypes hold around 3% of the sample.

The sample is drawn from a study of blood T cell repertoires in COVID-19 (dated by TCRdb to about 2020). At the level of the whole study: Samples covering the acute and convalescent phases of COVID-19 were provided by collaborators in the United States, Italy and Spain. The material from the prospective study consisted of cDNA or gDNA derived from T cells, B-cell-depleted T cells, or PBMCs. Deeply sampled blood TCRbeta repertoires from subjects exposed to, actively infected with, or recovered from COVID-19 were included in the dataset. The repertoires were released in a freely available public database meant as a resource for research on the immune response to SARS-CoV-2. Samples were obtained from the ongoing ImmuneRACE study (first 160 participants) and from roughly 1,300 subjects provided by 6 global collaborators. A de-identified subject ID, COVID-19 status, age in years and sex were almost always included in the sample metadata. Where HLA class I and class II types were available, the types were taken from metadata supplied by the sample provider, not from assay-based typing. Here is what the overall study found, with its caveats: How much clinical and demographic metadata was included differed by source and by participant, and the metadata was provided uncurated.

CDR1 SGHRS and CDR2 YFSETQ are derived from the germline V gene. Trimming at the junction amounts to 1 base on V and 0 bases on J, and the germline ends lie 8 bases apart. Reading from cysteine to phenylalanine, the CDR3 counts 15 amino acids. The kept DNA is CDR3 alone, 45 bases in frame from the first base. Collaborating institutions collected whole blood in K2EDTA tubes following their own protocols. Collaborator samples were shipped for TCRbeta analysis as frozen whole blood, isolated PBMCs, or DNA extracted from either sample type. The TCR was taken from a young man with active or convalescent COVID-19. The chain is encoded by TRBV5-1 joined to TRBJ1-3; no D gene call is confident. What was sequenced was peripheral blood. At the DNA level, the sequence is TGCGCCAGCAGCTTGCCCCAGTCCTCTGGAAACACCATATATTTT. Translated, this is CASSLPQSSGNTIYF.